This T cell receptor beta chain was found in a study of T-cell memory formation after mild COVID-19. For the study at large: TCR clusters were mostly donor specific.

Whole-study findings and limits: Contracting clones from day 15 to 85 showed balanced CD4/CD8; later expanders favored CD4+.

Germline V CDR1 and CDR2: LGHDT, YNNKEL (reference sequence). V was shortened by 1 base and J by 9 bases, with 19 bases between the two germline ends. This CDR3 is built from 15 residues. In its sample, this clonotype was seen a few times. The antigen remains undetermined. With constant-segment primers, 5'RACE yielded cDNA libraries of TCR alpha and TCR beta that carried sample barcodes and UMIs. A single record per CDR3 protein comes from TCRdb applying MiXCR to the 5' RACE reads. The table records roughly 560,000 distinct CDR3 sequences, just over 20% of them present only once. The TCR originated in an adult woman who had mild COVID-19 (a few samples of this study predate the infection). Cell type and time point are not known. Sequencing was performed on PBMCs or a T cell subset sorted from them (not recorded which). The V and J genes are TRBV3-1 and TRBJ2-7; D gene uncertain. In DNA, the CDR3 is TGTGCCAGCAGCCAAGTGGTAGTCAAGGAGATTCGGCAGTACTTC. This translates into CASSQVVVKEIRQYF.